Listed here are 23 T cell receptor beta chains from one sample, sequenced in a study of cytomegalovirus exposure and HLA in healthy donors. TCRdb's copy holds only in-frame clones and misses some; the assay was immunoSEQ multiplex PCR. The data contain about 180,000 clones, around 84% of them singletons. Specimen: PBMCs. These receptors all come from a man younger than 30 in good health and CMV-seropositive.

This clone was seen once. The gene calls are TRBV28 and TRBJ1-1, with unresolved D. The CDR3 is 14 amino acids. CDR1 is MDHEN, CDR2 SYDVKM, per germline. Trimming pared 6 bases from V and 3 bases from J, leaving 14 bases between. This CDR3 reads CASSLLGVYTEAFF. For the CDR3, the DNA is TGTGCCAGCAGCCTCCTCGGGGTGTACACTGAAGCTTTCTTT.

The chain couples TRBV19 to TRBJ2-1; TRBD2 might be the D (6 bases). Trimming took off 5 bases at V and 10 bases at J, with 24 bases between the two ends. This CDR3 contains 16 residues. Looked up from germline, CDR1 is LNHDA and CDR2 is SQIVND (reference sequence). The CDR3 loop is CASSPHGGAAGGEQFF. Here the CDR3 DNA reads TGTGCCAGTAGTCCCCACGGCGGGGCGGCTGGAGGGGAGCAGTTCTTC.

The chain carries TRBV5-6 and TRBJ1-1; D possibly corresponds to TRBD1 (5 bases). The germline gives CDR1 SGHDT, CDR2 YYEEEE. Between the trimmed V and J ends, which lost 2 bases and 0 bases, there was a span of 11 bases. The CDR3 consists of 15 residues. CDR3: CASSLGVHLNTEAFF. CDR3 nucleotide sequence: TGTGCCAGCAGCTTAGGGGTCCATCTGAACACTGAAGCTTTCTTT.

The genes are TRBV29-1 and TRBJ1-4, with unresolved D. Germline CDR1 is SQVTM and CDR2 is ANQGSEA. The CDR3 consists of 13 residues. The CDR3 nucleotides are TGCAGTGCCCGGAGCGCAACTAATGAAAAACTGTTTTTT. Translation gives CSARSATNEKLFF. Using reference TRBV29-1 and TRBJ1-4 for the parts outside the CDR3, the full variable domain is SAVISQKPSRDICQRGTSLTIQCQVDSQVTMMFWYRQQPGQSLTLIATANQGSEATYESGFVIDKFPISRPNLTFSTLTVSNMSPEDSSIYLCSARSATNEKLFFGSGTQLSVL.

The chain couples TRBV11-1 to TRBJ2-7; D not resolved. The V and J ends lost 6 bases and 5 bases respectively, with 11 bases between them. Germline V gene sequence: CDR1 SGHAT, CDR2 FQDESV (reference sequence). CDR3 length: 12 amino acids. The CDR3 region is CASSPPSDEQYF. DNA for the CDR3: TGTGCCAGCAGTCCCCCTAGTGACGAGCAGTACTTC.

CDR3 bases: TGTGCCAGCAGCTTACGTTCGGGTTCTGGAAACACCATATATTTT. Translated: CASSLRSGSGNTIYF. The chain is built from TRBV13 and TRBJ1-3; D ambiguous. CDR1 and CDR2 (germline): PRHDT, FYEKMQ (reference sequence). Trimming took off 2 bases at V and 1 base at J, with 9 bases between the two ends. The CDR3 spans 15 residues. The full variable domain, with the rest looked up from reference TRBV13 and TRBJ1-3, is AAGVIQSPRHLIKEKRETATLKCYPIPRHDTVYWYQQGPGQDPQFLISFYEKMQSDKGSIPDRFSAQQFSDYHSELNMSSLELGDSALYFCASSLRSGSGNTIYFGEGSWLTVV.

The rearrangement links TRBV13 to TRBJ2-2; perhaps TRBD2 as D (6 bases). This CDR3 comprises 15 residues. V was pared by 0 bases and J by 5 bases, with 10 bases between. Germline CDR1 reads PRHDT; CDR2 reads FYEKMQ (reference sequence). DNA of the CDR3: TGTGCCAGCAGCTTAGGCCCGGGGGATACCGGGGAGCTGTTTTTT. Translated, it gives CASSLGPGDTGELFF. The full variable domain, completed using reference TRBV13 and TRBJ2-2, is AAGVIQSPRHLIKEKRETATLKCYPIPRHDTVYWYQQGPGQDPQFLISFYEKMQSDKGSIPDRFSAQQFSDYHSELNMSSLELGDSALYFCASSLGPGDTGELFFGEGSRLTVL.

This chain joins TRBV5-1 and TRBJ2-5; 11 bases agree with TRBD2. V trimming: 2 bases; J trimming: 2 bases; junction bases outside the gene matches: 2. This CDR3 has 15 residues. The germline V gene has CDR1 SGHRS and CDR2 YFSETQ. CDR3 nucleotide sequence: TGCGCCAGCAGCTTTGGGACTAGCGGACAAGAGACCCAGTACTTC. Protein: CASSFGTSGQETQYF.

J is TRBJ2-2 and V is TRBV6-1; 9 bases are a match to TRBD2. Losses at the gene ends were 5 bases for V and 7 bases for J; bases not matched to a gene: 8. The CDR3 loop spans 15 amino acids. From germline, CDR1 is MNHNS and CDR2 SASEGT. CDR3 nucleotide sequence: TGTGCCAGCAGTCCTTATAGCGGGGGTGGCGGGGAGCTGTTTTTT. It yields the protein CASSPYSGGGGELFF.

The J gene is TRBJ1-3, the V gene TRBV11-2; D is unresolved. Germline V lookup: CDR1 SGHAT, CDR2 FQNNGV. This CDR3 has 13 residues. Trimming left V 2 bases short and J 3 bases short, with 5 bases between. CDR3 DNA sequence: TGTGCCAGCAGCTTATATTTTGGAAACACCATATATTTT. It is translated as CASSLYFGNTIYF.

The chain uses TRBV2 and TRBJ1-2; D remains unclear. Germline V lookup: CDR1 SNHLY, CDR2 FYNNEI. With 3 bases removed from V and 3 bases from J, the gap between germline ends came to 11 bases. The CDR3 loop spans 14 amino acids. This CDR3 is CASSDLERDYGYTF. The CDR3 DNA follows: TGTGCCAGCAGTGACTTAGAACGTGACTATGGCTACACCTTC.

The chain couples TRBV5-1 to TRBJ2-1; TRBD1 agrees at 9 bases. Germline CDR1 SGHRS, CDR2 YFSETQ. This CDR3 has 16 residues. The V segment lost 5 bases and the J segment 0 bases; nucleotides outside the gene matches: 6. The CDR3 loop is CASRPTGGSSYNEQFF. The CDR3 nucleotides read TGCGCCAGCAGACCTACAGGGGGCAGCTCCTACAATGAGCAGTTCTTC.

V gene TRBV27 combines with J gene TRBJ2-7, with TRBD2 matching over 7 bases. The V and J ends lost 4 bases and 4 bases, in that order; junction bases with no gene match: 1. The CDR3 length is 12 residues. The V gene's germline CDR1 is MNHEY and CDR2 SMNVEV (reference sequence). The chain's CDR3 is CASSSGGYEQYF. Here the CDR3 DNA reads TGTGCCAGCAGTTCGGGGGGATACGAGCAGTACTTC.

The genes are TRBV19 and TRBJ1-1; unclear D gene. In germline, CDR1 is LNHDA, CDR2 SQIVND (reference sequence). Trimming shortened V by 4 bases and J by 0 bases, and 6 bases separated the two germline ends. This CDR3 spans 13 amino acids. As DNA, the CDR3 is TGTGCCAGTAGTAATGGCCTGAACACTGAAGCTTTCTTT. Protein product: CASSNGLNTEAFF.

A remark on this clone: The germline gene is not matched at one end of the junction; a read error may be the cause. The rearrangement links TRBV2 to TRBJ2-7; tentatively, D is TRBD1 (5 bases). CDR1 is SNHLY, CDR2 FYNNEI, per germline. This CDR3 has 13 amino acids. The DNA for the CDR3 is TGTGCCAGCAGTGAGCGACCGCCCGGCAGGGAAGGGTTC. Its translation is CASSERPPGREGF.

CDR3 loop: CASTDRTDLYGYTF. The DNA for the CDR3 is TGTGCCAGTACCGACAGGACAGACCTCTATGGCTACACCTTC. The V gene is TRBV19, the J gene TRBJ1-2; a weak D match, TRBD1 (6 bases). V dropped 7 bases and J dropped 4 bases, with 16 bases sitting between them. The length of the CDR3 is 14 residues. Germline V gene data show CDR1 as LNHDA and CDR2 as SQIVND (reference sequence).

This chain links TRBV27 with TRBJ2-7; 14 nucleotides agree with TRBD2. J gave up 2 bases and V 5 bases, and 29 bases lay outside the gene matches. CDR3 length equals 24 residues. CDR1 and CDR2 (germline): MNHEY, SMNVEV (reference sequence). The CDR3: CASSTDHCPGLAGEGLGYAYEQYF. CDR3 DNA sequence: TGTGCCAGCAGTACGGACCATTGCCCGGGACTAGCGGGAGAGGGGCTAGGGTATGCCTACGAGCAGTACTTC.

J is TRBJ2-7 and V is TRBV5-1; 9 nucleotides line up with TRBD1. V was clipped by 3 bases and J by 1 base; unmatched bases: 5. The CDR3 length is 15 residues. From germline, CDR1 is SGHRS and CDR2 YFSETQ. The CDR3 DNA is TGCGCCAGCAGCTCATCAGACAGGGGGTCCTACGAGCAGTACTTC. Translating gives CASSSSDRGSYEQYF.

This clone was observed once. V gene TRBV2 combines with J gene TRBJ1-3, with D unclear. The ends were cut back, 6 bases at V and 2 bases at J, with 8 bases in the middle. Germline CDR1 SNHLY, CDR2 FYNNEI. The CDR3 runs 13 residues. Here the CDR3 DNA reads TGTGCCAGCAGCAGGTCCACTGGAAACACCATATATTTT. It is translated as CASSRSTGNTIYF. The entire variable domain, with the rest obtained from reference TRBV2 and TRBJ1-3, is as follows: EPEVTQTPSHQVTQMGQEVILRCVPISNHLYFYWYRQILGQKVEFLVSFYNNEISEKSEIFDDQFSVERPDGSNFTLKIRSTKLEDSAMYFCASSRSTGNTIYFGEGSWLTVV.

This clone was picked up one time. The rearrangement joins TRBV10-3 to TRBJ1-2, with D hard to call. This CDR3 spans 12 amino acids. Per the germline V gene, CDR1 is ENHRY and CDR2 is SYGVKD. The germline V and J ends were trimmed by 8 bases and 4 bases, with 11 bases remaining between them. The CDR3 loop reads CAIPGPVYGYTF. CDR3 nucleotide sequence: TGTGCCATCCCGGGTCCGGTCTATGGCTACACCTTC.

The chain joins TRBV30 to TRBJ2-7; the match to TRBD1 covers 7 bases. Per the germline V gene, CDR1 is GTSNPN and CDR2 is SVGIG (reference sequence). J gave up 2 bases and V 3 bases, and 4 bases lay outside the gene matches. There are 13 residues in the CDR3. The CDR3 coding sequence is TGTGCCTGGAGACTCGGACAGGCCTACGAGCAGTACTTC. It yields the protein CAWRLGQAYEQYF.

The chain employs TRBV15 and TRBJ1-4; D perhaps matches TRBD1 (5 bases). CDR1 and CDR2 (germline): LNHNV, YYDKDF (reference sequence). The CDR3 runs to 13 residues. V was shortened by 6 bases and J by 7 bases, with 12 bases between the two germline ends. In nucleotides, the CDR3 is TGTGCCACCAGAGCAGGGTACGGTGAAAAACTGTTTTTT. It translates to CATRAGYGEKLFF. Based on the CDR3 plus reference TRBV15 and TRBJ1-4, the full variable domain is DAMVIQNPRYQVTQFGKPVTLSCSQTLNHNVMYWYQQKSSQAPKLLFHYYDKDFNNEADTPDNFQSRRPNTSFCFLDIRSPGLGDTAMYLCATRAGYGEKLFFGSGTQLSVL.

The chain couples TRBV29-1 to TRBJ1-2, with 9 bases aligning to TRBD1. CDR1 and CDR2 from the germline V gene are SQVTM and ANQGSEA. V was pared by 6 bases and J by 10 bases, with 6 bases of the junction left unmatched. The CDR3 consists of 11 residues. The CDR3 bases are TGCAGCGTGGGACAGGGAGGCGACTACACCTTC. Encoded protein: CSVGQGGDYTF. The whole variable domain, remainder taken from reference TRBV29-1 and TRBJ1-2, is SAVISQKPSRDICQRGTSLTIQCQVDSQVTMMFWYRQQPGQSLTLIATANQGSEATYESGFVIDKFPISRPNLTFSTLTVSNMSPEDSSIYLCSVGQGGDYTFGSGTRLTVV.